Listed below are T cell receptor beta chains from one sample, sequenced in a study of cytomegalovirus exposure and HLA in healthy donors. This table comes from immunoSEQ multiplex PCR, and its TCRdb copy is limited to in-frame clones, with some not included. This table holds under 85,000 clones, around 77% found once. Sequenced input: PBMCs. The receptors stem from a woman aged 35 to 49 in good health and CMV-seropositive. The CDR3 runs from the conserved cysteine through the conserved F or W. D genes are given only for firm matches. Clone size is given for some rows only: seen once, a few or many times, or a class if the clone is expanded.

DNA | CDR3 | length | size | V | D | J
TGTGCCAGCAGGGCAGACAGGGTTGGTGGAAACACCATATATTTT | CASRADRVGGNTIYF | 15 | NA | TRBV27 | TRBD1 | TRBJ1-3
TGTGCCAGCAGGCACCCGGGGGGATCGAACACCGGGGAGCTGTTTTTT | CASRHPGGSNTGELFF | 16 | NA | TRBV7-9 | TRBD2 | TRBJ2-2
TGTGCCAGCAGTCCCAGGACAGGGTTCTCCTACGAGCAGTACTTC | CASSPRTGFSYEQYF | 15 | NA | TRBV27 | TRBD1 | TRBJ2-7
TGTGCCAGCAGCCGAGGACTAGCGGGAGAGACCCAGTACTTC | CASSRGLAGETQYF | 14 | NA | TRBV7-6 | TRBD2 | TRBJ2-5
TGTGCCAGCAGGGAGGGACTAGCGGGGGTCTACGAGCAGTACTTC | CASREGLAGVYEQYF | 15 | NA | TRBV5-6 | TRBD2 | TRBJ2-7
TGCGCCAGCAGCGTGAGTGTACGGGGGAGCTCCTACAATGAGCAGTTCTTC | CASSVSVRGSSYNEQFF | 17 | NA | TRBV5-1 | NA | TRBJ2-1
TGTGCCAGCAGTGCCCAGGGGTCCCAAGAGACCCAGTACTTC | CASSAQGSQETQYF | 14 | NA | TRBV2 | NA | TRBJ2-5
TGTGCCAGCAGCCGGACAGGGGGGACCGGGGAGCTGTTTTTT | CASSRTGGTGELFF | 14 | NA | TRBV7-9 | TRBD1 | TRBJ2-2
TGTGCCAGCAAGAACAGACAACCCTCTGGAAACACCATATATTTT | CASKNRQPSGNTIYF | 15 | few | TRBV6-5 | NA | TRBJ1-3
TGTGCCAGCAGTGCTCCGGGCAGGGGGCAAGAGACCCAGTACTTC | CASSAPGRGQETQYF | 15 | NA | TRBV6-1 | TRBD1 | TRBJ2-5
TGTGCCAGCAGTGTGGAGTACTCCTACGAGCAGTACTTC | CASSVEYSYEQYF | 13 | few | TRBV6-1 | NA | TRBJ2-7
TGTGCCGGCACCGGGACTAGCGACTACGAGCAGTACTTC | CAGTGTSDYEQYF | 13 | NA | TRBV2 | TRBD2 | TRBJ2-7
TGTGCCAGCAGCCCAGGGTTTCTCCGAAACTATGGCTACACCTTC | CASSPGFLRNYGYTF | 15 | NA | TRBV6-6 | NA | TRBJ1-2
TGTGCCAGCCGCATCTGGAGGGGAGTTGATCAGCCCCAGCATTTT | CASRIWRGVDQPQHF | 15 | NA | TRBV21-1 | NA | TRBJ1-5
TGTGCCAGCGGAAAGGCCAATACAGCGGTTAGAGAAAAACTGTTTTTT | CASGKANTAVREKLFF | 16 | NA | TRBV7-2 | NA | TRBJ1-4
TGTGCCAGCAGCTCAAGACAGCGGGCTAACTATGGCTACACCTTC | CASSSRQRANYGYTF | 15 | NA | TRBV7-9 | NA | TRBJ1-2
TGTGCCAGTAGTAAGTACAGCTCCTACAATGAGCAGTTCTTC | CASSKYSSYNEQFF | 14 | NA | TRBV19 | NA | TRBJ2-1
TGTGCCAGCAGTGAGGGCAGGGATAATTCACCCCTCCACTTT | CASSEGRDNSPLHF | 14 | NA | TRBV25-1 | NA | TRBJ1-6
TGTGCCTGGGGACAGAGGAACACTGAAGCTTTCTTT | CAWGQRNTEAFF | 12 | once | TRBV30 | NA | TRBJ1-1
TGTGCCTGGAGTACGACAGGGGTGGGGAAAAAGTACTTC | CAWSTTGVGKKYF | 13 | NA | TRBV30 | TRBD1 | TRBJ2-7
TGTGCCAGCAACAGGGCGCGGAACACTGAAGCTTTCTTT | CASNRARNTEAFF | 13 | NA | TRBV14 | NA | TRBJ1-1
TGTGCCAGCAGCGGGGCGCCACCCACAGATACGCAGTATTTT | CASSGAPPTDTQYF | 14 | NA | TRBV9 | NA | TRBJ2-3
TGTGCCAGCAGCCACGGTCCCAAAGCGGACTTTTTCACAGATACGCAGTATTTT | CASSHGPKADFFTDTQYF | 18 | NA | TRBV4-2 | NA | TRBJ2-3
TGTGCCAGCAGCCCCCCCGCAGGAGGGAGTGAAAAACTGTTTTTT | CASSPPAGGSEKLFF | 15 | NA | TRBV7-9 | NA | TRBJ1-4
TGCGCCAGCAGCCAAGATTGGCAGGGTCCAATTAGTGAGCAGTTCTTC | CASSQDWQGPISEQFF | 16 | NA | TRBV4-1 | NA | TRBJ2-1
TGTGCCAGCAGTGGACTCACCTCTGGGGCCAACGTCCTGACTTTC | CASSGLTSGANVLTF | 15 | few | TRBV6-1 | NA | TRBJ2-6
TGTGCCAGCAGCTACCTACAGGGATCCTACGAGCAGTACTTC | CASSYLQGSYEQYF | 14 | NA | TRBV27 | NA | TRBJ2-7
TGTGCCAGCAGTTATTCCTCTCCGTTCAGCAATCAGCCCCAGCATTTT | CASSYSSPFSNQPQHF | 16 | NA | TRBV6-5 | NA | TRBJ1-5
TGTGCCAGCGGGAGGCGGCAGATTACAGATACGCAGTATTTT | CASGRRQITDTQYF | 14 | NA | TRBV2 | NA | TRBJ2-3
TGTGCCAGCGGACCGGGACAGGGGGGTTCACCCCTCCACTTT | CASGPGQGGSPLHF | 14 | NA | TRBV6-5 | TRBD1 | TRBJ1-6
TGTGCCAGCAGCTCTATTCCTACTAGCGGGCCTGTGGGGGAGCAGTTCTTC | CASSSIPTSGPVGEQFF | 17 | NA | TRBV7-2 | TRBD2 | TRBJ2-1
TGTGCCAAGCCCACGAGCGGGAGGGGCACAGATACGCAGTATTTT | CAKPTSGRGTDTQYF | 15 | NA | TRBV6-6 | TRBD2 | TRBJ2-3
TGTGCCAGCAGCACTCAAACGGGACAGGGGTCGTCAGATACGCAGTATTTT | CASSTQTGQGSSDTQYF | 17 | once | TRBV9 | TRBD1 | TRBJ2-3
TGTGCCTGGAGTGTAGGGGCTAGCGTGTCCTACAATGAGCAGTTCTTC | CAWSVGASVSYNEQFF | 16 | NA | TRBV30 | NA | TRBJ2-1
TGTGCCAGCAGCACCAGGACAGCGGGAGTTCTCGGCGAGCAGTACTTC | CASSTRTAGVLGEQYF | 16 | NA | TRBV5-4 | TRBD2 | TRBJ2-7
TGTGCCAGCAGCGAGACAGGGATAGGGGAGCAGTACTTC | CASSETGIGEQYF | 13 | NA | TRBV2 | TRBD1 | TRBJ2-7
TGTGCCAGTAGTACCCAGACAGGGTATGAGCAGTTCTTC | CASSTQTGYEQFF | 13 | NA | TRBV19 | TRBD1 | TRBJ2-1
TGCGCCAGCAGCCTGACTAGCGGGATTTACAATGAGCAGTTCTTC | CASSLTSGIYNEQFF | 15 | NA | TRBV5-1 | TRBD2 | TRBJ2-1
TGTGCCAGCAGTAAGGGACAGTTTAATGAAAAACTGTTTTTT | CASSKGQFNEKLFF | 14 | NA | TRBV27 | TRBD1 | TRBJ1-4
TGTGCCAGTAGTATCTATAGTTCCTCCTACGAGCAGTACTTC | CASSIYSSSYEQYF | 14 | NA | TRBV19 | NA | TRBJ2-7
TGTGCCAGCGGGGACAGGGGCTACGAGCAGTACTTC | CASGDRGYEQYF | 12 | NA | TRBV28 | TRBD1 | TRBJ2-7
TGTGCCAGTAGTAGTAGCGGGGACCGCGGAGTGGTTGAGCAGTTCTTC | CASSSSGDRGVVEQFF | 16 | NA | TRBV19 | TRBD2 | TRBJ2-1
TGTGCCAGCAGCGTAGGCTGGACTAGCGGGGGGGCCAATGCGACCCAGTACTTC | CASSVGWTSGGANATQYF | 18 | NA | TRBV7-9 | TRBD2 | TRBJ2-5